A single TCR beta chain is shown here with its context. Per the original methods: Cell counts per sample came from amplifying reference gene primers. TCRdb's table, derived via immunoSEQ multiplex PCR, lists solely in-frame clones and lacks some. V, J and clone size reflect that table, while D and trimming were determined from the DNA. In the table there are about 160,000 clones, around 80% of which are singletons. This entry is derived from a study of blood T cell repertoires in COVID-19. V lost 5 bases to trimming and J lost 7 bases, with 12 bases between them. The CDR3 contains 14 residues. The V gene's germline CDR1 is ENHRY and CDR2 SYGVKD.

This clonotype was obtained from a man aged 55 to 70 with active or convalescent COVID-19. The rearrangement joins TRBV10-3 to TRBJ1-6, with TRBD1 as a possible D gene (5 bases). Material: peripheral blood. CDR3: CAISKDIKNSPLHF. CDR3 nucleotides: TGTGCCATCAGTAAGGACATCAAGAATTCACCCCTCCACTTT.